The 6 T cell receptor beta chains below were found in one sample sequenced in a study of molecular identifiers for immune sequencing clone quantification. TCRdb called the PCR reads again in MiXCR, with one record for every CDR3 protein. The data show 400,000 to 600,000 distinct CDR3 sequences, around 23% seen once. Specimen: naive CD8+ T cells from blood, with Jurkat cell RNA spiked in. This sample's subset: FACS-sorted CD8+CD4-CCR7+CD45RA+ naive T cells. The source of these receptors is a human donor in good health. Some libraries in this study had Jurkat cell RNA spiked in.

A few counts support this clonotype. This rearrangement joins TRBV25-1 to TRBJ2-1; D is ambiguous. CDR1 and CDR2 from the germline V gene are MGHDK and SYGVNS. The CDR3 consists of 14 residues. The V and J ends lost 1 base and 5 bases respectively, with 9 bases between them. For the CDR3, the DNA is TGTGCCAGCAGTGAATTGGGTCCCGACAATGAGCAGTTCTTC. Translated: CASSELGPDNEQFF.

As concerns this clonotype: A much larger clone is a single base away; this may be a read error. Lacking the conserved final phenylalanine or tryptophan, this CDR3 likely reflects a read error. The V gene is TRBV28, the J gene TRBJ1-1; a weak D match, TRBD1 (5 bases). Germline-derived CDR1 and CDR2 are MDHEN and SYDVKM. Deletions cut 3 bases from V and 1 base from J, with 9 bases between. The length of the CDR3 is 14 residues. The DNA for the CDR3 is TGTGCCAGCAGTTTTAGGACACCGAACACTGAAGCTTTCTTG. This gives the protein CASSFRTPNTEAFL.

In the case of this clonotype: Given the absence of the conserved phenylalanine or tryptophan at the CDR3 end, a read error is likely. The J gene is TRBJ1-1, the V gene TRBV28, with D tentatively TRBD1 (6 bases). Trimming took off 8 bases at V and 5 bases at J, with 18 bases between the two ends. CDR1 is MDHEN, CDR2 SYDVKM, per germline. This CDR3 spans 14 amino acids. DNA for the CDR3: TGTGCCAGCCTACGACGGGGGCGGGGGACTGAAGCTTTCCTT. Its translation: CASLRRGRGTEAFL.

This clonotype was seen more than once but under ten times. The chain carries TRBV6-2 or TRBV6-3 and TRBJ2-7; D possibly corresponds to TRBD2 (6 bases). This CDR3 contains 13 residues. The V end was cut by 2 bases, the J end by 3 bases, with 8 bases between. CDR1 and CDR2 (germline): MNHEY, SVGEGT. The CDR3 DNA is TGTGCCAGCAGTTACGGGGGGATCTACGAGCAGTACTTC. It is translated as CASSYGGIYEQYF.

This clonotype was recorded once. Possible read error: a much larger clone is one base away. J is TRBJ1-1 and V is TRBV6-2 or TRBV6-3, with D unclear. In germline, CDR1 is MNHEY, CDR2 SVGEGT. The CDR3 loop spans 14 amino acids. CDR3 sequence: CASSSLELNAEAFF. In DNA form, the CDR3 reads TGTGCCAGCAGTTCCCTCGAACTGAACGCTGAAGCTTTCTTT.

This clonotype appeared a single time. One junction end does not reproduce the germline sequence, and a read error may be involved. The chain carries TRBV5-1 and TRBJ2-7; D is possibly TRBD1 or TRBD2 (5 bases each). The CDR3 runs to 13 residues. Germline V lookup: CDR1 SGHRS, CDR2 YFSETQ. This CDR3 reads CASCLGDGYEQYF. CDR3 sequence (DNA): TGCGCCAGCTGCTTGGGGGACGGCTACGAGCAGTACTTC.